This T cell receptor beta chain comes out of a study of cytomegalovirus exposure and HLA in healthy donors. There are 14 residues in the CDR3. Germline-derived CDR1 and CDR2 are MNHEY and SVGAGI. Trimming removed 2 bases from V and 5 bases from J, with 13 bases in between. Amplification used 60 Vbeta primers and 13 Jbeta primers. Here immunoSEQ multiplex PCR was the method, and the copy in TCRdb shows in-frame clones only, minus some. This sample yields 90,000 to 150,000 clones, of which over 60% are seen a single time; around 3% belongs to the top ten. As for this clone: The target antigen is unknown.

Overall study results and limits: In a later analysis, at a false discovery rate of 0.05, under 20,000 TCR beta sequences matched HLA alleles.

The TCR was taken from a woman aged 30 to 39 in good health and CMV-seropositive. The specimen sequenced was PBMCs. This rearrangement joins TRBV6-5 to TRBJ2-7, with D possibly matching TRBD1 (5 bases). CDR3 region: CASSYHLGRDEQYF. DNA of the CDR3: TGTGCCAGCAGTTACCACCTCGGCAGGGACGAGCAGTACTTC.